This TCR beta chain was identified during a study of immune evolution from preneoplasia to lung adenocarcinoma (dated by TCRdb to the early 2020s). Describing the broader study: No AAH lesions showed HLA loss of heterozygosity, compared with around 7% of AIS, about 15% of MIA and around a third of ADC lesions. The study reported that fewer than 130 samples were used for TCR sequencing. Immune contexture across lung adenocarcinoma precursors and invasive adenocarcinoma was profiled using immune gene expression, TCR sequencing and multiplex immunofluorescence. TCR sequencing data were obtained from about 49 patients. Resected precursor lesions (AAH, AIS, MIA) and invasive adenocarcinomas were compared against paired morphologically normal lung tissue. Class I HLA alleles were inferred from exome data with POLYSOLVER, and allele-specific HLA loss was detected with LOHHLA. The immune data were combined with whole exome sequencing and methylation data from the same cohort of nodules. The overall cohort was made up of 53 patients with pulmonary nodules who had surgical resection. Sample size was based on specimen availability rather than a prior power calculation.

TCR beta CDR3 regions were sequenced from DNA using the immunoSEQ hsTCRbeta Kit. As for how the authors treated the data: The ImmunoSEQ Analyzer was used to analyse the TCR sequencing data. T cell clonality was defined as 1 minus Pielou's evenness, calculated on productive rearrangements. To measure T cell diversity, the inverse Simpson index was applied to productive templates. T cell density was expressed as TCR beta template counts normalized to usable DNA, with usable DNA estimated by amplifying and sequencing housekeeping genes. Two-sided Kruskal-Wallis tests were used to compare TCR metrics between histologic stages. Here the immuneACCESS table is served through TCRdb, limited to in-frame sequences with V and J called. Missing clones are a known gap in these copies; in checked studies unresolved V genes cover under half, and the rest lacks a known reason. V, J and clone size reflect that table, while D and trimming were determined from the DNA. The sample has 10,000 or so clones on record, around four fifths of them singletons. 6.6% of the sample comes from the top ten.

The patients had resection in Japan or China between the mid-2010s and the late 2010s. The histologic diagnosis of each case was independently confirmed on H&E slides by two lung cancer pathologists. To enrich premalignant or tumor cells for nucleic acid extraction, macro-dissection was performed after pathologic assessment. The AllPrep DNA/RNA FFPE Kit was used to isolate DNA from FFPE tissue. General conclusions and limits of the study: Because every patient came from Japan and China, how well the results apply to Western populations was uncertain. Clonality was highest in normal lung, while later-stage lesions appeared to show lower clonality but higher T cell density and diversity. The highest T cell clonality was observed in KRAS-mutant nodules compared with EGFR-mutant or double wild-type lesions. The findings reflected association rather than direct causation, and larger cohorts with long-term follow-up and longitudinal biopsies were considered necessary. Top T cell clone frequencies were highest in normal lung and appeared to decrease progressively from AAH through AIS, MIA and invasive adenocarcinoma.

Points on this clone: The antigen it binds to is not known. Within one base of it there is no much larger clone, and no base qualities were kept.

CDR1 is given as MNHNS and CDR2 as SASEGT, both from the germline V gene. Trimming at the junction amounts to 4 bases on V and 0 bases on J, and the germline ends lie 7 bases apart. The CDR3 runs 14 residues from the cysteine to the phenylalanine. This entry keeps only the CDR3 DNA: 42 bases, framed from base 1. The material sequenced was FFPE lung adenocarcinoma in situ tissue. Read against the paper, the sample's cell subset or site label means: preinvasive adenocarcinoma in situ (AIS). This sequence uses TRBV6-1 and TRBJ1-5; the D gene is not confidently resolved. The TCR sequence derives from a person aged 60 to 80 with lung adenocarcinoma. The CDR3 corresponds to CASSGEFSNQPQHF. In nucleotides, the sequence is TGTGCCAGCAGTGGAGAGTTTAGCAATCAGCCCCAGCATTTT.